Sequencing of this T cell receptor beta chain was carried out in a study of cytomegalovirus exposure and HLA in healthy donors. All the people who gave samples were healthy bone marrow donors. The germline gives CDR1 LNHDA, CDR2 SQIVND (reference sequence). Losses at the gene ends were 4 bases for V and 4 bases for J; bases not matched to a gene: 2. The CDR3 runs to 13 residues. Comments on this clone: The antigen is undetermined.

Primers for the PCR totalled 60 Vbeta and 13 Jbeta. Assay used: immunoSEQ multiplex PCR; TCRdb lists only in-frame clones, some missing. The table lists over 150,000 clones, 60% to 85% of them singletons, with more than 3% in the top ten. General study points: Roughly 170 TCR beta chains were listed as cytomegalovirus-associated. Later work associated roughly 17,000 TCR beta sequences with HLA alleles at 0.05 false discovery rate. A missense variant in DCLRE1C was later tied to TCR beta V- and J-gene trimming.

The rearrangement uses TRBV19 and TRBJ1-1; 8 positions match TRBD1. The sequence was obtained from a man younger than 40 in good health and CMV-seropositive. Sequenced material: PBMCs. CDR3 region: CASSRTGLTEAFF. The CDR3 bases are TGTGCCAGTAGTAGGACAGGGCTCACTGAAGCTTTCTTT.